This is a list of T cell receptor beta chains from one sample in a study of T cells in Graves' hyperthyroidism and ophthalmopathy. TCRdb reanalysed the multiplex PCR reads using MiXCR and keeps one entry per CDR3 protein. The data hold over 650,000 distinct CDR3 sequences, with roughly 45% observed a single time. The sample comprised peripheral blood or thyroid tissue (not recorded which). The receptors stem from an adult man with Graves' disease, either hyperthyroidism or ophthalmopathy (not recorded which). Each CDR3 is given with its conserved first and last residue. A D gene is named only where the DNA matches it firmly. Some rows have no size entry. The others give once, few or many, or a class for an expanded clone.

>-|many|TRBV9|TRBJ1-2
CASSVGYGYTF
TGTGCCAGCAGTGTAGGATATGGCTACACCTTC
>TRBD2|many|TRBV20-1|TRBJ2-5
CSASPGGEETQYF
TGCAGTGCTAGCCCGGGGGGGGAAGAGACCCAGTACTTC
>-|many|TRBV9|TRBJ1-2
CASSVEGGAGYTF
TGTGCCAGCAGCGTAGAGGGAGGGGCTGGCTACACCTTC
>-|many|TRBV7-2|TRBJ1-6
CASSLSTGRRSPLHF
TGTGCCAGCAGCTTATCGACAGGTAGAAGATCACCCCTCCACTTT
>-|once|TRBV10-3|TRBJ2-7
CASSEGRGNSYEQYF
TGTGCCAGCAGTGAGGGCCGCGGTAACTCCTACGAGCAGTACTTC
>TRBD2|-|TRBV7-7|TRBJ2-7
CASSSSPGLAGEEQYF
TGTGCTAGCAGCTCTTCTCCGGGACTAGCGGGAGAAGAGCAGTACTTC
>-|few|TRBV20-1|TRBJ1-1
CSATSGSDTEAFF
TGCAGTGCAACATCAGGGTCGGACACTGAAGCTTTCTTT
>TRBD2|few|TRBV20-1|TRBJ2-5
CSAPGLPLQETQYF
TGCAGTGCTCCGGGACTACCTCTCCAAGAGACCCAGTACTTC
>TRBD2|-|TRBV15|TRBJ2-7
CATSSPRGLAGNGEQYF
TGTGCCACCAGCAGCCCCAGGGGACTAGCGGGAAACGGCGAGCAGTACTTC
>-|many|TRBV7-8|TRBJ1-2
CASSLAGADNYGYTF
TGTGCCAGCAGCTTAGCCGGGGCCGATAACTATGGCTACACCTTC
>-|-|TRBV12-3/TRBV12-4|TRBJ1-2
CASRDSQKDYGYTF
TGTGCCAGCAGGGACTCACAGAAAGACTATGGCTACACCTTC
>-|-|TRBV10-3|TRBJ1-4
CAIRDDSGEKLFF
TGTGCCATCAGGGACGACAGTGGCGAAAAACTGTTTTTT
>-|-|TRBV20-1|TRBJ1-1
CSARLGASGMNTEAFF
TGCAGTGCTAGGTTAGGGGCGTCGGGTATGAACACTGAAGCTTTCTTT
>-|many|TRBV29-1|TRBJ1-6
CSVESGQGSPLHF
TGCAGCGTTGAGAGCGGTCAGGGTTCACCCCTCCACTTT
>TRBD1|many|TRBV7-8|TRBJ1-4
CASSPGQLNEKLFF
TGTGCCAGCAGCCCGGGACAGTTAAATGAAAAACTGTTTTTT
>-|few|TRBV14|TRBJ1-3
CASSQERFSGNTIYF
TGTGCCAGCAGCCAAGAACGGTTCTCTGGAAACACCATATATTTT
>-|-|TRBV10-2|TRBJ1-1
CASSVGIVTEAFF
TGCGCCAGCAGTGTTGGGATCGTAACTGAAGCTTTCTTT
>TRBD2|-|TRBV20-1|TRBJ2-7
CSAAGTSGYEQYF
TGCAGTGCTGCCGGGACTAGCGGGTACGAGCAGTACTTC
>-|few|TRBV20-1|TRBJ2-7
CSARVLGEQYF
TGCAGTGCTAGAGTCCTTGGCGAGCAGTACTTC
>-|once|TRBV20-1|TRBJ1-1
CSGEQGEAFF
TGCAGCGGGGAACAGGGTGAGGCTTTCTTT
>-|-|TRBV7-2|TRBJ2-7
CALDRYYEQYF
TGTGCGCTAGACAGGTACTACGAGCAGTACTTC
>-|many|TRBV2|TRBJ1-6
CASSQTINSPLHF
TGTGCCAGCAGCCAGACGATTAATTCACCCCTCCACTTT
>-|-|TRBV7-9|TRBJ2-7
CASSAPGGTYEQYF
TGTGCCAGCAGCGCCCCGGGTGGGACCTACGAGCAGTACTTC
>TRBD1|-|TRBV25-1|TRBJ2-7
CASSEWLGGGYGQYF
TGTGCCAGCAGTGAATGGTTAGGGGGCGGCTACGGGCAGTACTTC
>TRBD1|-|TRBV29-1|TRBJ1-5
CSAKVGTGGNQPQHF
TGCAGCGCTAAGGTTGGCACAGGGGGCAATCAGCCCCAGCATTTT
>-|-|TRBV9|TRBJ2-2
CASSVGAVNTGELFF
TGTGCCAGCAGCGTAGGGGCCGTGAACACCGGGGAGCTGTTTTTT
>-|-|TRBV25-1|TRBJ1-2
CASSEYGGANYGYTF
TGTGCCAGCAGTGAATACGGAGGGGCTAACTATGGCTACACCTTC
>-|many|TRBV29-1|TRBJ1-1
CSAGRLELNTEAFF
TGCAGCGCCGGACGACTCGAACTGAACACTGAAGCTTTCTTT
>-|-|TRBV4-1|TRBJ1-6
CASSQEGRDSPLHF
TGCGCCAGCAGCCAGGAGGGGAGGGACTCACCCCTCCACTTT
>-|-|TRBV6-1|TRBJ2-6
CASSPRGAGANVLTF
TGTGCCAGCAGTCCCCGGGGGGCCGGGGCCAACGTCCTGACTTTC
>-|few|TRBV19|TRBJ1-2
CASSISGGPGYGYTF
TGTGCCAGTAGTATAAGCGGAGGGCCAGGCTATGGCTACACCTTC
>TRBD1|-|TRBV29-1|TRBJ1-2
CSVGQGAEASYGYTF
TGCAGCGTGGGCCAGGGGGCAGAGGCTAGCTATGGCTACACCTTC